Below, 20 T cell receptor beta chains from the same sample are listed, as sequenced in a study of tumor-infiltrating lymphocytes in primary liver carcinoma. Total RNA and DNA came together from around 20-30 mg of bulk tissue without cell sorting. The researchers produced TCR beta cDNA from approximately 550 ng total RNA with a constant-region primer. Nested multiplex PCR, run for three rounds with slightly modified ARM-PCR, yielded TCR beta libraries. Investigators reported that the first two PCR rounds, at 10 to 11 cycles each, used TRBV1-TRBV30 forward primers with a C-beta reverse primer. MiXCR, applied by TCRdb to the multiplex PCR reads, yields one record per CDR3 protein. The sample includes around 190,000 distinct CDR3 sequences, 85% of them seen just once. Specimen: tumor tissue from primary liver carcinoma. These receptors all come from a middle-aged man with primary liver carcinoma and hepatitis B virus infection.

This clonotype has only one observation. At one boundary the junction diverges from the germline segment, which might be a read error. The chain recombines TRBV29-1 with TRBJ2-3, with 7 bases lining up with TRBD2. From germline, CDR1 is SQVTM and CDR2 ANQGSEA. The CDR3 loop spans 17 amino acids. DNA of the CDR3: TGTAGCGTGGGAGGGACTATCGGGAGAGGGGACCCAGATACGCAGTATTTT. Protein: CSVGGTIGRGDPDTQYF.

Regarding this clonotype: This may arise from a read error, as a much more abundant clone is one base away. The genes are TRBV7-9 and TRBJ2-7; D tentatively fits TRBD1 or TRBD2 (5 bases each). The germline V gene encodes CDR1 SEHNR and CDR2 FQNEAQ (reference sequence). The CDR3 runs 14 residues. The CDR3, as DNA: TGTGTCAGCAGCTTGGGACCCACCAATACCGAGCAGTACTTC. Encoded protein: CVSSLGPTNTEQYF.

As regards this clonotype: Compared with germline, one end of the junction differs, possibly owing to a read error. This chain uses TRBV29-1 with TRBJ2-2; 8 nucleotides agree with TRBD1. The CDR3 totals 12 residues. The V gene's germline CDR1 is SQVTM and CDR2 ANQGSEA. CDR3 region: CSGRQGSGELFF. CDR3 coding DNA: TGCAGCGGCAGACAGGGGTCCGGGGAACTGTTTTTT.

This clonotype was counted between two and nine times. The chain employs TRBV9 and TRBJ2-1; weak D call: TRBD1 (6 bases). This CDR3 contains 13 residues. The V end lost 1 base, the J end lost 6 bases, and 8 bases lay between the germline ends. Looked up from germline, CDR1 is SGDLS and CDR2 is YYNGEE. The CDR3 sequence is CASSVLGGNEQFF. The CDR3 bases are TGTGCCAGCAGCGTACTAGGGGGCAATGAGCAGTTCTTC.

With regard to this clonotype: One end of the junction fails to match germline, which may point to a read error. V gene TRBV28 combines with J gene TRBJ2-2, with D possibly matching TRBD1 (6 bases). Germline V gene data show CDR1 as MDHEN and CDR2 as SYDVKM. The CDR3 is 15 amino acids. CDR3 protein: CACSLYRVGTVELFF. The CDR3 nucleotides read TGTGCCTGCAGTTTGTACAGGGTCGGTACCGTGGAGCTGTTTTTT.

In the case of this clonotype: A read error is possible here, since a much larger clone lies one base away. The V gene is TRBV5-4, the J gene TRBJ2-2, with 8 bases aligning to TRBD2. Germline-derived CDR1 and CDR2 are SGHNT and YYREEE (reference sequence). V was clipped by 4 bases and J by 3 bases; unmatched bases: 8. This CDR3 comprises 16 residues. CDR3 sequence reads: CASSAGLGADTGELFF. The CDR3 coding sequence is TGTGCCAGCAGCGCGGGACTAGGGGCGGACACCGGGGAGCTGTTTTTT.

With regard to this clonotype: The CDR3 does not close with the conserved phenylalanine or tryptophan, likely indicating a read error. The rearrangement uses TRBV14 and TRBJ1-6; weak D call: TRBD1 (6 bases). The CDR3 is made up of 14 amino acids. Trimming pared 11 bases from V and 7 bases from J, leaving 18 bases between. Germline CDR1 SGHDN, CDR2 FVKESK. CDR3 sequence (DNA): TGTGCCTGTAGCCACTCAGGGGAAAATTCACCCCTCCACTGT. It yields the protein CACSHSGENSPLHC.

V is TRBV24-1 and J is TRBJ2-3, with 12 positions matching TRBD1. Germline-derived CDR1 and CDR2 are KGHDR and SFDVKD. The J segment lost 4 bases and the V segment lost 12 bases, leaving 13 bases of the junction unmatched. CDR3 size: 16 residues. CDR3 sequence reads: CAPVDAGTGGPDTQYF. The DNA of the CDR3 is TGTGCCCCGGTGGACGCCGGGACAGGGGGCCCAGATACGCAGTATTTT.

Only a few counts were recorded for this clonotype. A single base separates this from a much larger clone, so it may be a read error. The chain joins TRBV28 to TRBJ2-1, with D unresolved. Germline loops: CDR1 MDHEN, CDR2 SYDVKM. Trimming cost V 2 bases and J 13 bases, with 15 bases left between them. The CDR3 spans 13 residues. CDR3 sequence: CASSLGHFSDQFF. In DNA form, the CDR3 reads TGTGCCAGCAGTTTAGGCCATTTTAGTGATCAGTTCTTC.

Worth noting for this clonotype: The junction and the germline gene differ at one end; a read error may be behind it. The J gene is TRBJ2-5, the V gene TRBV29-1; D unclear. CDR3 length equals 14 residues. From germline, CDR1 is SQVTM and CDR2 ANQGSEA. CDR3 region: CSIEWSMISETQYF. For the CDR3, the DNA is TGCAGCATTGAGTGGTCCATGATCTCGGAGACCCAGTACTTC.

About this clonotype: One junction end does not reproduce the germline sequence, and a read error may be involved. The rearrangement joins TRBV29-1 to TRBJ2-6, with a weak D call TRBD1 (6 bases). CDR1 is SQVTM and CDR2 is ANQGSEA in the germline V gene. This CDR3 has 16 amino acids. CDR3 nucleotides: TGCAGCGTTTTCCGGGACACAGACTCTAGGGTCAACGTCCTCACTTTC. It translates to CSVFRDTDSRVNVLTF.

With regard to this clonotype: The final CDR3 position lacks the conserved phenylalanine or tryptophan, pointing to a likely read error. No DNA is shown, since the ends of the CDR3 on it are uncertain; the CDR3 is the one TCRdb lists. This CDR3 reads CSVGPGRSEKLIY. This chain uses TRBV29-1 with TRBJ1-4; TRBD1 is the table's D call, not checked against the DNA. Germline V gene sequence: CDR1 SQVTM, CDR2 ANQGSEA. The CDR3 totals 13 residues, both ends included.

About this clonotype itself: An end of the junction differs from the germline gene, which may be a read error. The chain is built from TRBV5-4 and TRBJ2-7; D perhaps matches TRBD2 (6 bases). Germline V gene lookup returns CDR1 SGHNT and CDR2 YYREEE (reference sequence). This CDR3 is built from 14 residues. CDR3 in amino acids: CVSSSRDFPYEQYF. CDR3 sequence (DNA): TGTGTCAGCAGTTCAAGGGACTTCCCCTACGAGCAGTACTTC.

This clonotype was seen just once. The CDR3 end shows no conserved phenylalanine or tryptophan, and so a read error is likely. J is TRBJ1-5 and V is TRBV10-3; 10 bases align to TRBD1. The DNA end favors TRBJ2-3, so the J call may be wrong. This CDR3 comprises 19 residues. Germline CDR1 is ENHRY and CDR2 is SYGVKD. CDR3 nucleotide sequence: TGTGCCACCCACGATCCGGGACAGGGGCTGAGGTCCGGCAATCAGCCCCAGTATCTT. This codes for CATHDPGQGLRSGNQPQYL.

This clonotype occurred once. The CDR3 ends on some other residue instead of the conserved phenylalanine or tryptophan, so this is likely a read error. The CDR3 loop is CASSTVDTQYS. CDR3 sequence (DNA): TGTGCCAGCAGTACGGTAGATACGCAGTATTCA. V and J are TRBV25-1 and TRBJ2-3; D is ambiguous. Trimming removed 5 bases from V and 5 bases from J, with 5 bases in between. Germline V gene sequence: CDR1 MGHDK, CDR2 SYGVNS. The CDR3 consists of 11 residues.

A remark on this clonotype: At one end the junction does not follow the germline gene, possibly because of a read error. The chain employs TRBV29-1 and TRBJ1-1; D not certain. This CDR3 is 12 amino acids long. Germline-derived CDR1 and CDR2 are SQVTM and ANQGSEA. CDR3 sequence reads: CSVRWVTTETFF. The CDR3 DNA reads TGCAGCGTTCGATGGGTCACGACTGAAACTTTCTTT.

As regards this clonotype: A junction end diverges from the germline sequence, so it may reflect a read error. The chain has TRBV11-3 and TRBJ2-7; a possible D gene is TRBD1 (6 bases). Germline lookup yields CDR1 SGHNT and CDR2 YENEEA. There are 15 residues in the CDR3. The CDR3, as DNA: TGTGCCGGCAGCATAGAACCCGGGACACCCTACGAGCACTACTTC. Translation: CAGSIEPGTPYEHYF. Complete variable domain (other parts from reference TRBV11-3 and TRBJ2-7): EAGVVQSPRYKIIEKKQPVAFWCNPISGHNTLYWYLQNLGQGPELLIRYENEEAVDDSQLPKDRFSAERLKGVDSTLKIQPAELGDSAVYLCAGSIEPGTPYEHYFGPGTRLTVT.

The chain couples TRBV11-1 to TRBJ2-7; weak D call: TRBD2 (6 bases). The germline V gene encodes CDR1 SGHAT and CDR2 FQDESV (reference sequence). The germline V and J ends were trimmed by 2 bases and 4 bases, with 15 bases remaining between them. The CDR3 has 15 residues. The chain's CDR3 is CASSLTGSGDYEQYF. As DNA, the CDR3 is TGTGCCAGCAGCTTAACGGGTTCGGGAGATTACGAGCAGTACTTC.

The V and J genes are TRBV5-4 and TRBJ2-5; 7 nucleotides align to TRBD1. Per the germline V gene, CDR1 is SGHNT and CDR2 is YYREEE (reference sequence). CDR3 length equals 13 residues. V dropped 6 bases and J dropped 4; count of bases not matched to a gene: 6. The CDR3, as DNA: TGTGCCAGCAACTCGGACAGGTTAGAGACCCAGTACTTC. Protein: CASNSDRLETQYF.

On this clonotype: A much larger clone differs by one base, so this may be a read error. For the CDR3, the DNA is TGTGCCAGCGGCTTAGTTGTCCCTAGCGGGGTCAACACCGGGGAGCTGTTTTTT. This codes for CASGLVVPSGVNTGELFF. The chain has TRBV11-2 and TRBJ2-2; 9 positions match TRBD2. The CDR3 extends over 18 amino acids. Germline CDR1 SGHAT, CDR2 FQNNGV.